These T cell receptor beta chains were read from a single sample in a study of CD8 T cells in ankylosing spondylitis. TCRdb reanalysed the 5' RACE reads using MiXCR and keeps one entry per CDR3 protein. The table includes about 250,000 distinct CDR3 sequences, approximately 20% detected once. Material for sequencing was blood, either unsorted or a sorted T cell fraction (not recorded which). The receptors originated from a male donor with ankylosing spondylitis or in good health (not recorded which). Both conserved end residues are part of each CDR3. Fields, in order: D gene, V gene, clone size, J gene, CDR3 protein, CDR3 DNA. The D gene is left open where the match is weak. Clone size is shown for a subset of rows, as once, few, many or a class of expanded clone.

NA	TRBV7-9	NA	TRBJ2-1	CASSSGEGYNEQFF	TGTGCCAGCAGCTCGGGAGAAGGGTACAATGAGCAGTTCTTC
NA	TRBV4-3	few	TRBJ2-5	CASSQDPGSQETQYF	TGCGCCAGCAGCCAAGATCCTGGCAGCCAAGAGACCCAGTACTTC
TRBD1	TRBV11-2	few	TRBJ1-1	CASSCCRDRDTEAFF	TGTGCCAGCAGCTGCTGCCGGGACAGGGACACTGAAGCTTTCTTT
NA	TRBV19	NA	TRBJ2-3	CASTDRTDTQYF	TGTGCCAGTACTGACCGCACAGATACGCAGTATTTT
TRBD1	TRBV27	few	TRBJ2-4	CASSPGTGGGLVAKNIQYF	TGTGCCAGCAGTCCCGGGACAGGGGGGGGCCTAGTGGCCAAAAACATTCAGTACTTC
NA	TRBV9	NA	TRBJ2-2	CASSVGTPGHLTKNTGELFF	TGTGCCAGCAGCGTAGGGACGCCGGGACACCTTACGAAGAACACCGGGGAGCTGTTTTTT
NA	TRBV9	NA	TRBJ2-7	CASSASFPGYEQYF	TGTGCCAGCAGCGCCAGTTTCCCGGGCTACGAGCAGTACTTC
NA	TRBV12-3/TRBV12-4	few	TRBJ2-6	CASTDRSAYSGANVLTF	TGTGCCAGCACCGACAGGAGTGCTTACTCTGGGGCCAACGTCCTGACTTTC
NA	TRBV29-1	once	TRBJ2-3	CSPRLVGTDTQYF	TGCAGCCCTCGACTAGTGGGGACAGATACGCAGTATTTT
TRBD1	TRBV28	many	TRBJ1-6	CAIRGTGNSPLHF	TGTGCCATCCGGGGGACAGGGAATTCACCCCTCCACTTT
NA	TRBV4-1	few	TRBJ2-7	CASSPSPVFYEQYF	TGCGCCAGCAGCCCCAGTCCGGTCTTCTACGAGCAGTACTTC
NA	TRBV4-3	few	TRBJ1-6	CASSQDGGSPLHF	TGCGCCAGCAGCCAAGATGGGGGATCACCCCTCCACTTT
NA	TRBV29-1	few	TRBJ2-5	CSVELVSQETQYF	TGCAGCGTTGAACTGGTCAGTCAAGAGACCCAGTACTTC
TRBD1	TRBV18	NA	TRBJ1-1	CASSPPGTGGTEAFF	TGTGCCAGCTCACCTCCCGGGACAGGGGGCACTGAAGCTTTCTTT
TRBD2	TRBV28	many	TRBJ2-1	CASSGSGLNEQFF	TGTGCCAGCAGTGGTAGCGGGCTCAATGAGCAGTTCTTC
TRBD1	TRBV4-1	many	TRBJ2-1	CASNGQGTYNEQFF	TGCGCCAGCAACGGACAGGGGACGTACAATGAGCAGTTCTTC
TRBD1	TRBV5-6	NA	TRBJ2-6	CASSLGQGAGANVLTF	TGTGCCAGCAGCCTAGGACAGGGCGCTGGGGCCAACGTCCTGACTTTC
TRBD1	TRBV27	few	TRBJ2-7	CASSPQGSYEQYF	TGTGCCAGCAGTCCACAGGGGTCCTACGAGCAGTACTTC
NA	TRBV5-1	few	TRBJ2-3	CASSFWVESTDTQYF	TGCGCCAGCAGCTTTTGGGTCGAGAGCACAGATACGCAGTATTTT
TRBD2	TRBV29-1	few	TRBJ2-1	CSVERESPHEQFF	TGCAGCGTGGAGCGGGAGTCCCCCCATGAGCAGTTCTTC
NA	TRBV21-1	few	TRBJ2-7	CASSKERGLYEQYF	TGTGCCAGCAGCAAAGAGAGGGGGCTCTACGAGCAGTACTTC
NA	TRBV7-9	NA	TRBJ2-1	CASSHSGNEQFF	TGTGCCAGCAGCCATAGCGGCAATGAGCAGTTCTTC
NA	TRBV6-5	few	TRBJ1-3	CASSYGQGSGNTIYF	TGTGCCAGCAGTTATGGGCAGGGTTCTGGAAACACCATATATTTT
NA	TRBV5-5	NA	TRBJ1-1	CASSLEGGRLNTAAFF	TGTGCCAGCAGCTTGGAGGGGGGAAGGCTGAACACTGCAGCTTTCTTT
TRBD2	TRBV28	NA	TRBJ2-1	CASSPGLAVNNEQFF	TGTGCCAGCAGTCCCGGACTAGCGGTCAACAATGAGCAGTTCTTC
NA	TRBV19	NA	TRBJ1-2	CASSTPTRNYGYTF	TGTGCCAGTAGTACGCCGACCCGTAACTATGGCTACACCTTC
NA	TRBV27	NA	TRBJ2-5	CASSPRQFLETQYF	TGTGCCAGCAGTCCAAGACAGTTTCTAGAGACCCAGTACTTC
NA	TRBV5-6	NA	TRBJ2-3	CASSSQLASTDTQYF	TGTGCCAGCAGCTCGCAACTAGCCTCCACAGATACGCAGTATTTT
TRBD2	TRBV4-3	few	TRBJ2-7	CASSRRLAGVEEQYF	TGCGCCAGCAGCCGGAGACTAGCGGGAGTGGAGGAGCAGTACTTC